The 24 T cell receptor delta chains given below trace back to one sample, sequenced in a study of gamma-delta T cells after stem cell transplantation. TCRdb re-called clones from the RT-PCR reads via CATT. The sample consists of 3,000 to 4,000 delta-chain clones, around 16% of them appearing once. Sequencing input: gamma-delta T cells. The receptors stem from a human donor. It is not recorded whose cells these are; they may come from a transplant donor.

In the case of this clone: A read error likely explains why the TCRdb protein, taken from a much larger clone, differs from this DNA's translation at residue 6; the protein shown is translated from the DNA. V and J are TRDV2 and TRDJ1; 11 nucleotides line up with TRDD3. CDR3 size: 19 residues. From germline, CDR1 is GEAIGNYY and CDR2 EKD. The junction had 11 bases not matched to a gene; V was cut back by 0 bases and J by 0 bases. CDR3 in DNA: TGTGCCTGTGACACCGCAACCGGGTCTGGGGGATACCACACCGATAAACTCATCTTT. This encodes CACDTATGSGGYHTDKLIF.

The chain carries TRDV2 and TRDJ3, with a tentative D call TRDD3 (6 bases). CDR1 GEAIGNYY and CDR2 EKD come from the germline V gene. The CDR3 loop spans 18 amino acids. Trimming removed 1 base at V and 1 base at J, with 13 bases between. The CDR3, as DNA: TGTGCCTGTGACACGGGGGACCAACTGTCCTGGGACACCCGACAGATGTTTTTC. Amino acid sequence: CACDTGDQLSWDTRQMFF.

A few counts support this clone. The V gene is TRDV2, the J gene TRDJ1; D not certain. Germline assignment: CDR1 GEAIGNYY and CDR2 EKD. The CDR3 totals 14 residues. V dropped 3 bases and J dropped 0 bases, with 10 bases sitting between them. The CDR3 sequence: CACDAVPYTDKLIF. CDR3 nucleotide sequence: TGTGCCTGTGACGCAGTTCCATACACCGATAAACTCATCTTT.

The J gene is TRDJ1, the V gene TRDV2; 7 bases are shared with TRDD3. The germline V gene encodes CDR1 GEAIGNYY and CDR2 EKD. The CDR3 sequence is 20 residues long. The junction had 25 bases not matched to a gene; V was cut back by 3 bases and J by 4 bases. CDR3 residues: CACDPLGTITGDASHDKLIF. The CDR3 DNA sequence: TGTGCCTGTGACCCCCTGGGCACGATTACTGGGGATGCCTCCCACGATAAACTCATCTTT.

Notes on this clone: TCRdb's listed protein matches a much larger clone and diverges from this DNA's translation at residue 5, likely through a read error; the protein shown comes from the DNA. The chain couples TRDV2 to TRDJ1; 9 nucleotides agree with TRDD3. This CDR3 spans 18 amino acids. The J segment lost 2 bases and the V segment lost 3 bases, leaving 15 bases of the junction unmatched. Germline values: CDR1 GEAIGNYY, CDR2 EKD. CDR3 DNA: TGTGCCTGTGACGACATCCGTACTGGGGGAAACGATACCGATAAACTCATCTTT. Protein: CACDDIRTGGNDTDKLIF.

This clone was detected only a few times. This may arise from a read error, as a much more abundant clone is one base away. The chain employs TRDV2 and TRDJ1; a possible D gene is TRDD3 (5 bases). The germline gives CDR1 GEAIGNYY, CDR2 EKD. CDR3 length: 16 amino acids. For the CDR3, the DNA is TGTGCCTGTGACACTGTTGGGGCACCCTCCACCGGTAAACTCATCTTT. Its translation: CACDTVGAPSTGKLIF.

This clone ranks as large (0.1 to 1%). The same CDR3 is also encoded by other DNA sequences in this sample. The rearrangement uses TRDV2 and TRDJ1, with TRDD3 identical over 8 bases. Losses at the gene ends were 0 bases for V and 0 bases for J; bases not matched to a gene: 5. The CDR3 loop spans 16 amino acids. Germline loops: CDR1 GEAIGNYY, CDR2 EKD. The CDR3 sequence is CACDTLGDPDTDKLIF. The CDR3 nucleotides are TGTGCCTGTGACACCTTGGGGGATCCCGACACCGATAAACTCATCTTT.

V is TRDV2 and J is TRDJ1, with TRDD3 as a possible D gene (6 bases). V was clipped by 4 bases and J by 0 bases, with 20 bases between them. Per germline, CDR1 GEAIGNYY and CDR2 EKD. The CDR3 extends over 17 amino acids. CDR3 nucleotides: TGTGCCTGTGATCAAGTGGGGGCTACGATCTACACCGATAAACTCATCTTT. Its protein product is CACDQVGATIYTDKLIF.

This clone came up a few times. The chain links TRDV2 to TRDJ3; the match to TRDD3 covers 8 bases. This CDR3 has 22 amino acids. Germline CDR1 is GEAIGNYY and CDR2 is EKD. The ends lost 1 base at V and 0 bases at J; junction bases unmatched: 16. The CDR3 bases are TGTGCCTGTGACACGGCCATACTGGGGGGCAAAACGAGCTCCTGGGACACCCGACAGATGTTTTTC. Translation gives CACDTAILGGKTSSWDTRQMFF.

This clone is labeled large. As DNA, the CDR3 is TGTGCCTGTGACTCCCTGGGGGACCAGTACACCGATAAACTCATCTTT. Its protein is CACDSLGDQYTDKLIF. The J gene is TRDJ1, the V gene TRDV2; 8 positions agree with TRDD3. CDR3 size: 16 residues. CDR1 is GEAIGNYY and CDR2 is EKD in the germline V gene. V lost 3 bases, J lost 0 bases, and 8 bases stayed unmatched.

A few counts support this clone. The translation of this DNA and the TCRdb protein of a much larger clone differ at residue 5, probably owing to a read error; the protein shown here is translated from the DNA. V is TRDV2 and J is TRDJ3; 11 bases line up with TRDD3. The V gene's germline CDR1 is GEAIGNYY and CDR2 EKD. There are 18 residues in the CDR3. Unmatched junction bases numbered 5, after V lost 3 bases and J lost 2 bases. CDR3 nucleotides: TGTGCCTGTGACTCGATACTGGGGGATACCTGGGACACCCGACAGATGTTTTTC. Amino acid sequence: CACDSILGDTWDTRQMFF.

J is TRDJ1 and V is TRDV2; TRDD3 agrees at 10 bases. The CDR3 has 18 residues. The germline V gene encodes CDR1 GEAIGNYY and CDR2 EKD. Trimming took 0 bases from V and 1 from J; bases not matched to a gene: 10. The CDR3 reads CACDTVSYGGYFTDKLIF. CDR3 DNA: TGTGCCTGTGACACCGTTTCATATGGGGGATACTTCACCGATAAACTCATCTTT.

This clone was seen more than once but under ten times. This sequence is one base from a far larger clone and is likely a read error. The CDR3: CACDVLTGGYADLIF. Here the CDR3 DNA reads TGTGCCTGTGACGTCCTTACTGGGGGATACGCGGACCTCATCTTT. This sequence joins TRDV2 and TRDJ1; 13 bases map to TRDD3. Germline loops: CDR1 GEAIGNYY, CDR2 EKD. This CDR3 comprises 15 residues. The junction had 11 bases not matched to a gene; V was cut back by 3 bases and J by 11 bases.

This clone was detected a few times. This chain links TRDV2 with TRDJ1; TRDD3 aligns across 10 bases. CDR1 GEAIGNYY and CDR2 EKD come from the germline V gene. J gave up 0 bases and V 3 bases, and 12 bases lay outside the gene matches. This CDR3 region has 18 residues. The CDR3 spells CACDSILGDPTYTDKLIF. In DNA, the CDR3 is TGTGCCTGTGACTCAATACTGGGGGATCCCACGTACACCGATAAACTCATCTTT.

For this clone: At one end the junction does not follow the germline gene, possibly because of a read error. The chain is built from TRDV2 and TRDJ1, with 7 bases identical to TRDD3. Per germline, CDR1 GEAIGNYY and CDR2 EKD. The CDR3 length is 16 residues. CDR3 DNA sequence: TGTGCCAGCGTAGCTTTTGGGGGACCAGACACCTATAAACTCATCTTT. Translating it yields CASVAFGGPDTYKLIF.

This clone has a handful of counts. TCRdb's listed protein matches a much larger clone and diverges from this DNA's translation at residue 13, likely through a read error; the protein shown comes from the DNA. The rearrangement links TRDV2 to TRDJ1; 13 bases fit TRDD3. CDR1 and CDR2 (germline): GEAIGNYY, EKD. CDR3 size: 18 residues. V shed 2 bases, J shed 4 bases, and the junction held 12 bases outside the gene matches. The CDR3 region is CACDIVLGDTGYNDKLIF. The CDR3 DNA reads TGTGCCTGTGACATCGTACTGGGGGATACGGGGTACAACGATAAACTCATCTTT.

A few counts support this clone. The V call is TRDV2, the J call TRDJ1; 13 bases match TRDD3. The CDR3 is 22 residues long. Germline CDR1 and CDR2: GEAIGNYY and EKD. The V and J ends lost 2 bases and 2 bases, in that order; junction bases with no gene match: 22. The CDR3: CACDSLNGLPHNWGIRTDKLIF. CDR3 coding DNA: TGTGCCTGTGACAGTCTTAATGGGTTACCGCACAACTGGGGGATACGGACCGATAAACTCATCTTT.

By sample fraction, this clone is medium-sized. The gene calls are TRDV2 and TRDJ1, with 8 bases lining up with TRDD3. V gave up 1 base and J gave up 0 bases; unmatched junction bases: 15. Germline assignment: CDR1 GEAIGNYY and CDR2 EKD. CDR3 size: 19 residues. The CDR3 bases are TGTGCCTGTGACACGGTAGGTGGGGGATCGGCTCCGTACACCGATAAACTCATCTTT. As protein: CACDTVGGGSAPYTDKLIF.

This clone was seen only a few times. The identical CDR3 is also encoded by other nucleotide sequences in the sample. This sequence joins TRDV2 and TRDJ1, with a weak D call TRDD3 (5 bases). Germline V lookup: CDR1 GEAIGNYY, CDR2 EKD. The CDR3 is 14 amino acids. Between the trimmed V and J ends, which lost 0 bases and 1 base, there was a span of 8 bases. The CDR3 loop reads CACDTVGGTDKLIF. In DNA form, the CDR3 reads TGTGCCTGTGACACCGTAGGGGGCACCGATAAACTCATCTTT.

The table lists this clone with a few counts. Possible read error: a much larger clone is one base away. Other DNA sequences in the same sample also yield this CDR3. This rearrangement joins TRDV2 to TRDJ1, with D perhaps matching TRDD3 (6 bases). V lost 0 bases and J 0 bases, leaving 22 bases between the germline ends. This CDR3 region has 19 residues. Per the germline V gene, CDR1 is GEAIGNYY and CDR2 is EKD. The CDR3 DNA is TGTGCCTGTGACACCGTTGGGGGCCGTCCCTCCCTCTACACCGATAAACTCATCTTT. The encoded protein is CACDTVGGRPSLYTDKLIF.

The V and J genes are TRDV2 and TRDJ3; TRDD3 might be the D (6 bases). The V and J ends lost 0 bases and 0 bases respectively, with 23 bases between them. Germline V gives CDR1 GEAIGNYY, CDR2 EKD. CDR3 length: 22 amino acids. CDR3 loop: CACDTVAGLVDTTSWDTRQMFF. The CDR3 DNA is TGTGCCTGTGACACCGTTGCAGGTCTGGTGGATACCACCTCCTGGGACACCCGACAGATGTTTTTC.

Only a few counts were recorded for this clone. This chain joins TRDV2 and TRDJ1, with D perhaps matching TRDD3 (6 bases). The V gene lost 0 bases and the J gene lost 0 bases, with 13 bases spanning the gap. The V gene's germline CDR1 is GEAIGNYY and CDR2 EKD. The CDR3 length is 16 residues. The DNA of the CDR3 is TGTGCCTGTGACACCGTGGGGGGCCTGTACACCGATAAACTCATCTTT. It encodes CACDTVGGLYTDKLIF.

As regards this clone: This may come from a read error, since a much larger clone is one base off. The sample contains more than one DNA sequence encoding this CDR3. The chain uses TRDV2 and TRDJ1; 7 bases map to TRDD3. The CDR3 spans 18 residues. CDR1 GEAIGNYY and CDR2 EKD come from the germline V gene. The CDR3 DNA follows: TGTGCCTGTGACACCCTGGGGCCTACTGGGGCCGACACCGATAAACTCATCTTC. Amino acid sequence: CACDTLGPTGADTDKLIF.

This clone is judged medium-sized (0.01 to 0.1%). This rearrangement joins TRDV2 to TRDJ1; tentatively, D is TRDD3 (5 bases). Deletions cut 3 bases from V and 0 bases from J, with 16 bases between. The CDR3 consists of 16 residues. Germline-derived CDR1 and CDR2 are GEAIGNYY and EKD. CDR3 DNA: TGTGCCTGTGACCCACTTGCGCAGGGATACACCGATAAACTCATCTTT. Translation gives CACDPLAQGYTDKLIF.